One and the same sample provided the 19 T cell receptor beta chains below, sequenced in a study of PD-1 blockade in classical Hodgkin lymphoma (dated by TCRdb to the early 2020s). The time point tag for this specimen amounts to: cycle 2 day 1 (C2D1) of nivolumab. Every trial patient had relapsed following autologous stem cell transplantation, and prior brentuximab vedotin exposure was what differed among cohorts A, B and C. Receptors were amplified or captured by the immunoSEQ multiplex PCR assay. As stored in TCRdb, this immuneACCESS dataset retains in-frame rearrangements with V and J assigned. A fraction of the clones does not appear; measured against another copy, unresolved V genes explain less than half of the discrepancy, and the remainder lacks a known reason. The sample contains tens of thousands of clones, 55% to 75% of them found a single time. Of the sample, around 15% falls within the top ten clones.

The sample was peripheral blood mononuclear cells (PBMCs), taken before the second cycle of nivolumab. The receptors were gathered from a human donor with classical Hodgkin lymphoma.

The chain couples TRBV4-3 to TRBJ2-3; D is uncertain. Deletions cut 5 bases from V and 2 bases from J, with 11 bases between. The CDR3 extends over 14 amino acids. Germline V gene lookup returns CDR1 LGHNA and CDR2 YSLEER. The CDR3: CASSSRHFTDTQYF. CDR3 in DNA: TGCGCCAGCAGCTCTCGACATTTCACAGATACGCAGTATTTT.

CDR3 residues: CASSFSGAYGYTF. In nucleotides, the CDR3 is TGTGCCAGCAGCTTCTCAGGGGCTTATGGCTACACCTTC. The gene calls are TRBV7-3 and TRBJ1-2; possible D gene TRBD1, 6 bases. CDR1 is SGHTA and CDR2 is FQGTGA in the germline V gene. With 3 bases removed from V and 5 bases from J, the gap between germline ends came to 10 bases. The CDR3 covers 13 residues.

The CDR3 spells CASSLGGGTQYF. The CDR3 DNA reads as TGTGCCAGCAGTTTGGGCGGAGGGACCCAGTACTTC. V is TRBV27 and J is TRBJ2-5; a weak D match, TRBD2 (5 bases). This CDR3 contains 12 residues. Germline values: CDR1 MNHEY, CDR2 SMNVEV (reference sequence). Trimming pared 3 bases from V and 7 bases from J, leaving 9 bases between.

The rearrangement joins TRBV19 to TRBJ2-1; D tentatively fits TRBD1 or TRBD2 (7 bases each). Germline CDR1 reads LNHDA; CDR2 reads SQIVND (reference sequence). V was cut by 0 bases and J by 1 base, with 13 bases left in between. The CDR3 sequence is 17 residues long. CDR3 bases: TGTGCCAGTAGTATAGATCGCAGGGGGGGGTCCTACAATGAGCAGTTCTTC. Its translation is CASSIDRRGGSYNEQFF.

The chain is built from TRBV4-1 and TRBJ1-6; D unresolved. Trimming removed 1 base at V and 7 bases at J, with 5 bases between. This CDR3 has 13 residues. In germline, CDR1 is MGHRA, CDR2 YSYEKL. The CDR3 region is CASSQVLNSPLHF. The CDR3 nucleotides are TGCGCCAGCAGCCAAGTCCTAAATTCACCCCTCCACTTT.

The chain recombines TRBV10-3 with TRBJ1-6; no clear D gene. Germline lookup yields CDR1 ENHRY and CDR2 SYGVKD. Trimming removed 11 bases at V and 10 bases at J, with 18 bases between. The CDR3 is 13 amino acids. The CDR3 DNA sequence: TGTGCCGTCGGCCCCAAGGGCGACTCACCCCTCCACTTT. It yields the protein CAVGPKGDSPLHF.

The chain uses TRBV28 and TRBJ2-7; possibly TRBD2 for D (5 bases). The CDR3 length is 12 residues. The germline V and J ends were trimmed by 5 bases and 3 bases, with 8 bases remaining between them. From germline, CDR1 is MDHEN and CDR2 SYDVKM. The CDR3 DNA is TGTGCCAGCAGTCCGGCGGGCTACGAGCAGTACGTC. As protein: CASSPAGYEQYV.

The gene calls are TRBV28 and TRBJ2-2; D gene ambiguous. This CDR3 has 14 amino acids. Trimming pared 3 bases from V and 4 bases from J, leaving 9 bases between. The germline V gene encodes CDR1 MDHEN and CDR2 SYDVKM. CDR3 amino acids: CASSFVPTTGELFF. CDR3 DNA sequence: TGTGCCAGCAGTTTTGTTCCTACCACCGGGGAGCTGTTTTTT.

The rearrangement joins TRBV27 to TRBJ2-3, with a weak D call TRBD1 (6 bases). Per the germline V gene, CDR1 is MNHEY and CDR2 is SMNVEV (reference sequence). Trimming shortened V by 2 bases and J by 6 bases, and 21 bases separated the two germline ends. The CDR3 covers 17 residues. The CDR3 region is CASSLSGILGARDTQYF. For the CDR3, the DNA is TGTGCCAGCAGTTTAAGTGGTATTTTGGGGGCCCGGGATACGCAGTATTTT.

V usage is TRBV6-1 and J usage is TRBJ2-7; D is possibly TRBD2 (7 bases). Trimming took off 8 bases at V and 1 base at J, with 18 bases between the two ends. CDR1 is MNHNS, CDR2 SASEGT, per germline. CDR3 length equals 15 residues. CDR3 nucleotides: TGTGCCAGCGGGGGACTACAGGGTGGGTCCTACGAGCAGTACGTC. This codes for CASGGLQGGSYEQYV.

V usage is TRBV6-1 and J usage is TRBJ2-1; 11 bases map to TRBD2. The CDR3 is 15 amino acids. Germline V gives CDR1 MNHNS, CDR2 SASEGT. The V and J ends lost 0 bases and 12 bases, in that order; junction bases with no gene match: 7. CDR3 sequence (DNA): TGTGCCAGCAGTGAAGCTAGCGGGGGGGCGTTTGTGCAGTTCTTC. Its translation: CASSEASGGAFVQFF.

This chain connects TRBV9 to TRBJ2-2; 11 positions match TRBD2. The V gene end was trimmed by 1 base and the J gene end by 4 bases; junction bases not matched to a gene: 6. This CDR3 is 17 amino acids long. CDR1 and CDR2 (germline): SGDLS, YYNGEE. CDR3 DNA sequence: TGTGCCAGCAGCGTAATAGCGGGGGGGCTAAGCACCGGGGAGCTGTTTTTT. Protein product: CASSVIAGGLSTGELFF.

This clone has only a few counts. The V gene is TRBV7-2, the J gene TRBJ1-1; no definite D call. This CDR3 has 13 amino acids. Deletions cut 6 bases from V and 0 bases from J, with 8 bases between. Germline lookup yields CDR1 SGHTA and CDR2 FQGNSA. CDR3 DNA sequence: TGTGCCAGCAGATGGACGCTGAACACTGAAGCTTTCTTT. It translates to CASRWTLNTEAFF.

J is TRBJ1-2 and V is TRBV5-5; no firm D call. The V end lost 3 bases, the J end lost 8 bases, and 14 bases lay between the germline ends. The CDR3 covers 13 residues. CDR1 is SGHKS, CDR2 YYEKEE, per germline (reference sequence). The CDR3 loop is CASSSSPIGGYTF. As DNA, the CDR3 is TGTGCCAGCAGCTCCAGCCCCATAGGGGGCTACACCTTC.

CDR3 DNA: TGCGCCAGCAGCTTAACTCCTGGGGGGGTGGACACTGAAGCTTTCTTT. Translating gives CASSLTPGGVDTEAFF. The rearrangement joins TRBV5-1 to TRBJ1-1; D perhaps matches TRBD1 (5 bases). With 2 bases removed from V and 3 bases from J, the gap between germline ends came to 17 bases. Germline lookup yields CDR1 SGHRS and CDR2 YFSETQ. This CDR3 contains 16 residues.

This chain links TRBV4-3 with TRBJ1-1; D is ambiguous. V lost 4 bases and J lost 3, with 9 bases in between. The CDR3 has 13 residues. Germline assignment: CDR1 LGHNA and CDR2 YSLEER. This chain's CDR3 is CASSPTPDTEAFF. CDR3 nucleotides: TGCGCCAGCAGCCCTACCCCCGACACTGAAGCTTTCTTT.

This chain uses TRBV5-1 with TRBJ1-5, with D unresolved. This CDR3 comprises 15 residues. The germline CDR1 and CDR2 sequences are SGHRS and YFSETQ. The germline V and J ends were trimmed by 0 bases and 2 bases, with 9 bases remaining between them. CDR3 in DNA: TGCGCCAGCAGCTTGGGAGTGGCGGGCAATCAGCCCCAGCATTTT. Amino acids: CASSLGVAGNQPQHF.

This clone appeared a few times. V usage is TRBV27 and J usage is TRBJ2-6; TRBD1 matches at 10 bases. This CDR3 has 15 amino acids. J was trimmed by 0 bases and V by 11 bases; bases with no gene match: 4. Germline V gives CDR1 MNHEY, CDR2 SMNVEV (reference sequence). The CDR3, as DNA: TGTGCCCCTGGGACAGGGGTCTCTGGGGCCAACGTCCTGACTTTC. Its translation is CAPGTGVSGANVLTF.

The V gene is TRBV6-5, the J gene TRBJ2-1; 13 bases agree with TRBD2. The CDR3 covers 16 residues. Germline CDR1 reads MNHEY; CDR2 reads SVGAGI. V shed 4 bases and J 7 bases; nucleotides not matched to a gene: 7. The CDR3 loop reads CASSFRTSGGRNEQFF. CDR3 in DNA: TGTGCCAGCAGTTTCCGGACTAGCGGGGGAAGGAATGAGCAGTTCTTC.